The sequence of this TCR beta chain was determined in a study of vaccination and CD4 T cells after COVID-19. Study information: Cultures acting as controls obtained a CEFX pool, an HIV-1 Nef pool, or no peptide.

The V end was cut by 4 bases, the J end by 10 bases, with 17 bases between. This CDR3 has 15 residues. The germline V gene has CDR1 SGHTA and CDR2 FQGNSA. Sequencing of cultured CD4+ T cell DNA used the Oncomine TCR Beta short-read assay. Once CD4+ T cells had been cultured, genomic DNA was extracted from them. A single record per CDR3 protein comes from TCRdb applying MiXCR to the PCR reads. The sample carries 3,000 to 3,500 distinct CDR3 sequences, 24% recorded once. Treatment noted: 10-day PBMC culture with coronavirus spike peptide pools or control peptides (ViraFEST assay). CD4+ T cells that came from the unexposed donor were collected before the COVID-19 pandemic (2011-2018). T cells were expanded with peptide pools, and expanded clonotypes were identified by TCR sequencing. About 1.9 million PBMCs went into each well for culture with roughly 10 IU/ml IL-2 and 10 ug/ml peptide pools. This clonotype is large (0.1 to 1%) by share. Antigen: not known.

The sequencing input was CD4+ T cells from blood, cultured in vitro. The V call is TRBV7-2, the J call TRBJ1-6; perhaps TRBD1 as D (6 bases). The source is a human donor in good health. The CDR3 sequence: CASSSPFRGRSPLHF. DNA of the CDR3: TGTGCCAGCAGCTCGCCTTTTAGGGGGAGATCACCCCTCCACTTT.